This TCR beta chain was recovered during a study of shared clonotypes between healthy human individuals. Turning to the study itself: Per donor, CD8 memory used one plate, CD8 naive used two, CD4 memory used three and CD4 naive used three.

To make CD8 memory, CD45RO+ cells were put together with CCR7-negative CD45RA+ TemRA cells. A word on this clone: Its antigen is undetermined.

The CDR3 runs 14 residues. Germline V gives CDR1 MGHRA, CDR2 YSYEKL. Trimming removed 2 bases from V and 3 bases from J; junction bases left unmatched: 1. Study findings and constraints: Clonotypes which were not shared had lower generation probabilities than clonotypes that all four donors shared.

Measured with immunoSEQ multiplex PCR; TCRdb has only the in-frame clones, and not every one. The sample includes 650,000 to 700,000 clones, 90% of them seen just once. The chain links TRBV4-1 to TRBJ2-5; 9 positions agree with TRBD1. This receptor was taken from a man aged 18 to 30 in good health. Some clones in this sample may be carry-over from other donors' samples. The source material was memory CD8+ T cells from PBMCs. As to subset: CD45RO+ cells pooled with CCR7-negative TemRA cells. Here the CDR3 DNA reads TGCGCCAGCAGCCAAAGGGACAGGGAAGAGACCCAGTACTTC. Encoded protein: CASSQRDREETQYF.